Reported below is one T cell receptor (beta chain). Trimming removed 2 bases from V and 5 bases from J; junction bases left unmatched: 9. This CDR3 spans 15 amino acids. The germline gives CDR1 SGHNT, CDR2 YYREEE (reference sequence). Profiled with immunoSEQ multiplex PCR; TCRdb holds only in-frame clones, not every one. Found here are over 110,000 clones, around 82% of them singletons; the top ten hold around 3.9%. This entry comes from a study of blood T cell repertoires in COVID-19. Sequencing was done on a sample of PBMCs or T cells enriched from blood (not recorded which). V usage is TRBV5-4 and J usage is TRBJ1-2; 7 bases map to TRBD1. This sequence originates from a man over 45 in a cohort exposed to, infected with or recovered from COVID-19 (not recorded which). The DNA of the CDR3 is TGTGCCAGCAGCTTCCAGGACAGGTGGCGGTATGGCTACACCTTC. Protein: CASSFQDRWRYGYTF.